These T cell receptor beta chains were read from a single sample in a study of blood T cells in healthy people across ages. TCRdb recomputed calls from the 5' RACE reads with MiXCR, one row per CDR3 protein. The top ten clones hold about 23% of a sample with 1.8 million or so distinct CDR3 sequences, 35% to 50% of them seen once. The sequenced material came from blood. The receptors shown here come from a human donor in good health. Each CDR3 is given with its conserved first and last residue. A D gene is named only where the DNA matches it firmly. Clone sizes are given selectively: once, few, many, or a class where the clone is expanded.

v_gene: TRBV5-6; d_gene: -; abundance: many; j_gene: TRBJ2-7; CDR3aa: CASSLVGVGYEQYF; CDR3nt: TGTGCCAGCAGCTTGGTAGGGGTAGGTTACGAGCAGTACTTC
v_gene: TRBV5-6; d_gene: TRBD2; abundance: few; j_gene: TRBJ2-1; CDR3aa: CASSFMTSGGVYNEQFF; CDR3nt: TGTGCCAGCAGCTTCATGACTAGCGGGGGGGTATACAATGAGCAGTTCTTC
v_gene: TRBV4-3; d_gene: TRBD2; abundance: -; j_gene: TRBJ2-1; CDR3aa: CASSQDMGGGEDEQFF; CDR3nt: TGCGCCAGCAGCCAAGATATGGGCGGGGGGGAGGATGAGCAGTTCTTC
v_gene: TRBV4-2; d_gene: TRBD2; abundance: -; j_gene: TRBJ2-1; CDR3aa: CASSQAPWGGNEQFF; CDR3nt: TGTGCCAGCAGCCAAGCCCCCTGGGGGGGTAATGAGCAGTTCTTC
v_gene: TRBV24-1; d_gene: -; abundance: -; j_gene: TRBJ2-5; CDR3aa: CATSDYRDRAQYF; CDR3nt: TGTGCCACCAGTGATTACAGGGACCGGGCCCAGTACTTC
v_gene: TRBV5-1; d_gene: TRBD2; abundance: few; j_gene: TRBJ2-3; CDR3aa: CASKVYASGSTDTQYF; CDR3nt: TGCGCCAGCAAAGTTTACGCTAGCGGGAGCACAGATACGCAGTATTTT
v_gene: TRBV15; d_gene: TRBD1; abundance: few; j_gene: TRBJ2-7; CDR3aa: CATSRETQGADSYEQYF; CDR3nt: TGTGCCACCAGCAGAGAAACACAGGGGGCAGACTCTTACGAGCAGTACTTC
v_gene: TRBV12-3/TRBV12-4; d_gene: TRBD1; abundance: few; j_gene: TRBJ2-2; CDR3aa: CASSFHRGPNTGELFF; CDR3nt: TGTGCCAGCAGTTTCCACAGGGGGCCGAACACCGGGGAGCTGTTTTTT
v_gene: TRBV7-2; d_gene: TRBD1; abundance: -; j_gene: TRBJ1-5; CDR3aa: CASSLDRTGNQPQHF; CDR3nt: TGTGCCAGCAGCTTAGATAGGACAGGGAATCAGCCCCAGCATTTT
v_gene: TRBV14; d_gene: -; abundance: few; j_gene: TRBJ2-1; CDR3aa: CASSRRRAEQFF; CDR3nt: TGTGCCAGCAGCCGCCGCAGGGCGGAGCAGTTCTTC
v_gene: TRBV11-3; d_gene: TRBD2; abundance: -; j_gene: TRBJ2-7; CDR3aa: CASSLAGTRTYEQYF; CDR3nt: TGTGCCAGCAGCTTAGCAGGGACTAGAACCTACGAGCAGTACTTC
v_gene: TRBV3-1; d_gene: TRBD2; abundance: few; j_gene: TRBJ2-4; CDR3aa: CASSQDWEGGMAKNIQYF; CDR3nt: TGTGCCAGCAGCCAAGATTGGGAGGGAGGGATGGCCAAAAACATTCAGTACTTC
v_gene: TRBV7-2; d_gene: TRBD1; abundance: -; j_gene: TRBJ1-2; CDR3aa: CASSGGQGPFFGYTF; CDR3nt: TGTGCCAGCAGCGGGGGACAGGGCCCGTTCTTCGGCTACACCTTC
v_gene: TRBV7-2; d_gene: -; abundance: -; j_gene: TRBJ1-2; CDR3aa: CASSFLSADGYTF; CDR3nt: TGTGCCAGCAGCTTTTTAAGTGCGGACGGCTACACCTTC
v_gene: TRBV6-5; d_gene: -; abundance: few; j_gene: TRBJ2-7; CDR3aa: CASSYSNLAVAGREQYF; CDR3nt: TGTGCCAGCAGTTACTCTAATCTCGCCGTGGCAGGGCGAGAGCAGTACTTC